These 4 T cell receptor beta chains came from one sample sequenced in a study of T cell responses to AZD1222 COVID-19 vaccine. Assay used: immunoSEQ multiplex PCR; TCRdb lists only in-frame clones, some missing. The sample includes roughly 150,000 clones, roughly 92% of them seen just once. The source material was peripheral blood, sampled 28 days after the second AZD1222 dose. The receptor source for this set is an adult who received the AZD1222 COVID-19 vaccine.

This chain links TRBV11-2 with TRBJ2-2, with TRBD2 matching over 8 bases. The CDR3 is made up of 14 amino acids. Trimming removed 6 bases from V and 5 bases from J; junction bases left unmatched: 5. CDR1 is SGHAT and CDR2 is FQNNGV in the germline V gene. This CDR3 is CASSSRGVTGELFF. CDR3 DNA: TGTGCCAGCAGTTCGCGGGGGGTTACCGGGGAGCTGTTTTTT.

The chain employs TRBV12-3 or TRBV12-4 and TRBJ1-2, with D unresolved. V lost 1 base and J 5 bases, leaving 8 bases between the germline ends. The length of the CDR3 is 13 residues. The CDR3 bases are TGTGCCAGCAGTTTAGGCATAACGTATGGCTACACCTTC. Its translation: CASSLGITYGYTF.

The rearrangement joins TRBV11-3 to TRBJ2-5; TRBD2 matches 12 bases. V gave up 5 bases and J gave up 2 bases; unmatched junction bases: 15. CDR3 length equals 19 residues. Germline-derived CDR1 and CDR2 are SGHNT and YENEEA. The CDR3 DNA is TGTGCCAGCAGCCCAGGAGCCCTAGCGGGAGGGAGGGGGCAAGAGACCCAGTACTTC. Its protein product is CASSPGALAGGRGQETQYF.

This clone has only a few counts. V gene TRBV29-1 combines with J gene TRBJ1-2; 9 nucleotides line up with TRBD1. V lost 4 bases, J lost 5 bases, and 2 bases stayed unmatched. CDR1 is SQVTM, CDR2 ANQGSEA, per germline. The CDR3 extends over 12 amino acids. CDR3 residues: CSVGDRDYGYTF. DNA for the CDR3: TGCAGCGTTGGGGACAGGGATTATGGCTACACCTTC.